This entry is about one TCR beta chain. This sample is drawn from a study of CD4+ T cells in melanoma. TCRdb's copy holds only in-frame clones and misses some; the assay was immunoSEQ multiplex PCR. The table has almost 15,000 clones, approximately 80% seen once. The germline V and J ends were trimmed by 6 bases and 2 bases, with 13 bases remaining between them. This CDR3 contains 14 residues. Germline CDR1 and CDR2: SNHLY and FYNNEI. The chain links TRBV2 to TRBJ1-2; no reliable D call. The TCR was taken from a human donor with melanoma. The sample comprised cells from a culture (not recorded whether cultured in vitro). This chain's CDR3 is CASSATYLNYGYTF. CDR3 coding DNA: TGTGCCAGCAGCGCCACGTATCTGAACTATGGCTACACCTTC.